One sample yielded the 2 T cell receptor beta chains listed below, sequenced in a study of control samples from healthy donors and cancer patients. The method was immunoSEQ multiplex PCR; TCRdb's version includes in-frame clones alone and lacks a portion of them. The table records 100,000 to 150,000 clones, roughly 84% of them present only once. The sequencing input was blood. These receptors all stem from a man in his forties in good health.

The CDR3 loop is CASSKGNVGNTEAFF. The CDR3, as DNA: TGTGCCAGCAGCAAGGGAAACGTCGGGAACACTGAAGCTTTCTTT. The chain combines TRBV21-1 with TRBJ1-1. TRBV21-1 is classified as a pseudogene. This CDR3 spans 15 amino acids.

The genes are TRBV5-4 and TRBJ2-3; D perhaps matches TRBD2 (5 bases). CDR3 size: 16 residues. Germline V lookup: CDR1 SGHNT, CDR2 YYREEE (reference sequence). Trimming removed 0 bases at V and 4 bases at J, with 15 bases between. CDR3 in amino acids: CASSLEPSRGSDTQYF. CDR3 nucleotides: TGTGCCAGCAGCTTGGAGCCTAGCCGGGGATCAGATACGCAGTATTTT.